The entry below gives a single T cell receptor beta chain sequence along with its context. Its antigen is unknown. Base qualities are not recorded, but no much larger clone differs from it by a single base. These data are taken from a study of blood T cell repertoires in COVID-19 (TCRdb year 2020). Regarding the study in general: Collaborator samples came from the United States, Italy and Spain and covered acute and convalescent phases of COVID-19. Where HLA class I and class II types were available, the types were taken from metadata supplied by the sample provider, not from assay-based typing. The prospective study material was composed of cDNA or gDNA derived from T cells, B-cell-depleted T cells, or PBMCs. The repertoires were released in a freely available public database intended as a resource for research on the immune response to SARS-CoV-2. Sample metadata almost always included a de-identified subject ID, COVID-19 status, age in years and sex. The dataset comprised deeply sampled blood TCRbeta repertoires from subjects exposed to, actively infected with, or recovered from COVID-19. Samples were obtained from the ongoing ImmuneRACE study (first 160 participants) and from some 1,300 subjects provided by 6 global collaborators. What the authors observed across the whole study: Clinical and demographic metadata were provided uncurated, with the amount varying by source and participant.

TCRbeta CDR3 regions were amplified from genomic DNA by means of the immunoSEQ Assay, a bias-controlled multiplex PCR. In the paper's pipeline: The number of nucleated cells in each sample was estimated by amplification of reference gene primers within the assay. Sequence reads were collapsed and filtered to measure the absolute abundance of every unique TCRbeta CDR3 rearrangement. For each sample, productive Simpson clonality was calculated as the square root of Simpson's diversity index across productive rearrangements. In its TCRdb copy, this immuneACCESS table keeps in-frame sequences only and misses some clones. Where compared with another copy, unresolved V genes explain less than half of these, and the others have no known cause. V, J and clone size were drawn from that table, and D and trimming were deduced from the DNA. Counted in this sample were approximately 250,000 clones; about 91% of them appeared once. The ten largest clones represent roughly 1.2% of the sample.

Participants in the prospective study were enrolled through a virtual design, were aged roughly 18 to 100 years, and lived in roughly 26 United States geographic areas. In the prospective study, cohorts were assigned on the basis of participant-reported clinical history obtained from a screening survey and a study questionnaire. Each participant in the prospective study had whole blood, serum and a nasopharyngeal or oropharyngeal swab collected by mobile phlebotomists. Participants in the prospective study had the option to provide additional blood draws and questionnaires over an approximately two-month period. Blood samples from the prospective study were shipped frozen or at room temperature prior to DNA extraction. V is cut back by 8 bases and J by 5 bases, with 16 bases in the junction unmatched. The CDR3 runs 16 residues from the cysteine to the phenylalanine. Of all the DNA, just the CDR3 is kept, 48 bases in frame from base 1. In the germline V gene, CDR1 corresponds to MDHEN and CDR2 to SYDVKM.

The receptor was derived from a woman between 40 and 55 years old with acute COVID-19. This chain is built from TRBV28 and TRBJ1-2, with 8 bases aligning to TRBD1. The sequencing sample was made of PBMCs or T cells enriched from blood (not recorded which). The CDR3 has the sequence CASGYLPGQEFYGYTF. The DNA is as follows: TGTGCCAGCGGATACTTACCGGGACAGGAGTTTTATGGCTACACCTTC.